This TCR beta chain was captured by sequencing in a study of shared clonotypes between healthy human individuals. Overall study results and limits: With several donors compared, around 5% of naive CD4 clonotypes were shared.

Every donor, a Caucasian adult, lived in Nashville, Tennessee. Concerning this clone itself: The antigen remains undetermined.

Assay: immunoSEQ multiplex PCR; the TCRdb copy retains only in-frame clones and omits some. Of about 2 million clones listed, roughly 94% are singletons. Material: naive CD4+ T cells sorted from blood. The subset: CD45RA+ positively selected. This TCR was recovered from a man between 18 and 29 years old in good health.

Written as DNA, the CDR3 is TGTGCCAGCATCTCGGGTGGGATTGGAAACACCATATATTTT. Translated, it gives CASISGGIGNTIYF. The genes are TRBV6-1 and TRBJ1-3; the D is unclear. V lost 7 bases and J 3 bases, leaving 13 bases between the germline ends. The CDR3 has 14 amino acids. From germline, CDR1 is MNHNS and CDR2 SASEGT.